Presented here are 27 T cell receptor beta chains from one specimen sequenced in a study of blood T cell repertoires in COVID-19. Assay: immunoSEQ multiplex PCR; the TCRdb copy retains only in-frame clones and omits some. The sample has about 70,000 clones; about 91% are singletons. Sample: peripheral blood. Receptors originate from a man in his fifties or sixties with active COVID-19.

V usage is TRBV2 and J usage is TRBJ2-5; no definite D call. This CDR3 has 12 amino acids. From germline, CDR1 is SNHLY and CDR2 FYNNEI. V was trimmed by 7 bases and J by 10 bases, leaving 16 bases between them. CDR3 protein: CASTSFGRNQYF. In DNA, the CDR3 is TGTGCCAGCACGAGTTTTGGGCGTAACCAGTACTTC.

The chain uses TRBV5-1 and TRBJ1-4, with TRBD1 identical over 9 bases. The germline gives CDR1 SGHRS, CDR2 YFSETQ. J lost 5 bases, V lost 5 bases, and 4 bases had no gene match. The CDR3 runs to 14 residues. The CDR3 reads CASSLGTGNEKLFF. The DNA for the CDR3 is TGCGCCAGCAGTCTGGGGACAGGGAATGAAAAACTGTTTTTT.

This sequence joins TRBV6-5 and TRBJ1-5; a weak D match, TRBD1 (6 bases). Germline CDR1 and CDR2: MNHEY and SVGAGI. This CDR3 is built from 14 residues. V was cut by 2 bases and J by 3 bases, with 8 bases left in between. The CDR3 coding sequence is TGTGCCAGCAGTTACAACAGGGTCAATCAGCCCCAGCATTTT. It specifies CASSYNRVNQPQHF.

This clone was recorded once. The V and J genes are TRBV18 and TRBJ2-7; no reliable D call. This CDR3 spans 11 amino acids. The V gene's germline CDR1 is KGHSH and CDR2 LQKENI. Trimming shortened V by 6 bases and J by 3 bases, and 6 bases separated the two germline ends. This CDR3 reads CASSLNYEQYF. The CDR3 DNA reads as TGTGCCAGCTCGCTAAACTACGAGCAGTACTTC.

The chain carries TRBV11-2 and TRBJ2-3; D perhaps matches TRBD2 (6 bases). This CDR3 comprises 14 residues. Per the germline V gene, CDR1 is SGHAT and CDR2 is FQNNGV. V was shortened by 5 bases and J by 0 bases, with 9 bases between the two germline ends. DNA for the CDR3: TGTGCCAGCAGCCCGGGGACTAGCACAGATACGCAGTATTTT. It encodes CASSPGTSTDTQYF.

This sequence joins TRBV25-1 and TRBJ1-1, with 10 bases identical to TRBD1. This CDR3 contains 14 residues. CDR1 is MGHDK, CDR2 SYGVNS, per germline. V shed 5 bases, J shed 4 bases, and the junction held 4 bases outside the gene matches. CDR3 DNA: TGTGCCAGCAGTTTCCGGGACAGGGGCACTGAAGCTTTCTTT. This translates into CASSFRDRGTEAFF. The complete variable domain, with remaining parts taken from reference TRBV25-1 and TRBJ1-1, reads EADIYQTPRYLVIGTGKKITLECSQTMGHDKMYWYQQDPGMELHLIHYSYGVNSTEKGDLSSESTVSRIRTEHFPLTLESARPSHTSQYLCASSFRDRGTEAFFGQGTRLTVV.

The J gene is TRBJ2-1, the V gene TRBV7-2; possibly TRBD1 for D (5 bases). The CDR3 spans 15 residues. V gave up 3 bases and J gave up 0 bases, with 9 bases separating them. Germline CDR1 and CDR2: SGHTA and FQGNSA. CDR3 nucleotide sequence: TGTGCCAGCAGCTTTGGGGCACCCTCCTACAATGAGCAGTTCTTC. The encoded protein is CASSFGAPSYNEQFF.

The CDR3 DNA reads as TGCGCCAGCAGCTTGGGACTAGCGGGGCCCTTAGCCAAAAACATTCAGTACTTC. Protein sequence: CASSLGLAGPLAKNIQYF. J is TRBJ2-4 and V is TRBV5-1; 11 positions match TRBD2. This CDR3 spans 18 amino acids. The junction had 5 bases not matched to a gene; V was cut back by 0 bases and J by 0 bases. Germline CDR1 is SGHRS and CDR2 is YFSETQ.

The V and J genes are TRBV12-3 or TRBV12-4 and TRBJ1-2; D remains ambiguous. The CDR3 spans 13 residues. Trimming shortened V by 1 base and J by 3 bases, and 6 bases separated the two germline ends. The CDR3 here is CASSLGGYYGYTF. Written as DNA, the CDR3 is TGTGCCAGCAGTTTAGGTGGCTACTATGGCTACACCTTC.

CDR3 in amino acids: CASSNPGSGVSPHTGELFF. The CDR3, as DNA: TGTGCCAGTAGTAACCCCGGGAGCGGCGTGAGCCCCCACACCGGGGAGCTGTTTTTT. The J gene is TRBJ2-2, the V gene TRBV19; D might be TRBD2 (6 bases). This CDR3 is built from 19 residues. Trimming took 4 bases from V and 3 from J, leaving 24 bases between them. Germline lookup yields CDR1 LNHDA and CDR2 SQIVND (reference sequence). The full variable domain, rest sourced from reference TRBV19 and TRBJ2-2, is DGGITQSPKYLFRKEGQNVTLSCEQNLNHDAMYWYRQDPGQGLRLIYYSQIVNDFQKGDIAEGYSVSREKKESFPLTVTSAQKNPTAFYLCASSNPGSGVSPHTGELFFGEGSRLTVL.

The J gene is TRBJ1-2, the V gene TRBV27, with D possibly matching TRBD1 (6 bases). Trimming stripped 7 bases from V and 3 bases from J, with 12 bases between. The CDR3 sequence is 13 residues long. Germline V gene lookup returns CDR1 MNHEY and CDR2 SMNVEV (reference sequence). CDR3 DNA: TGTGCCAGCAAGGGGGGGCTCGACTATGGCTACACCTTC. This translates into CASKGGLDYGYTF.

The chain combines TRBV5-4 with TRBJ2-7, with D unresolved. V was shortened by 2 bases and J by 2 bases, with 11 bases between the two germline ends. Looked up from germline, CDR1 is SGHNT and CDR2 is YYREEE (reference sequence). There are 14 residues in the CDR3. The DNA for the CDR3 is TGTGCCAGCAGCTTATTCATGAGGCCCTACGAGCAGTACTTC. Protein: CASSLFMRPYEQYF.

The chain recombines TRBV5-1 with TRBJ2-7; TRBD1 agrees at 7 bases. Germline V gene sequence: CDR1 SGHRS, CDR2 YFSETQ. The CDR3 spans 18 residues. J was trimmed by 1 base and V by 0 bases; bases with no gene match: 13. The CDR3 bases are TGCGCCAGCAGCTTGGGGTTGAGACAGGGAAAGGGGTCCTACGAGCAGTACTTC. This gives the protein CASSLGLRQGKGSYEQYF. Using reference TRBV5-1 and TRBJ2-7 for the parts outside the CDR3, the full variable domain is KAGVTQTPRYLIKTRGQQVTLSCSPISGHRSVSWYQQTPGQGLQFLFEYFSETQRNKGNFPGRFSGRQFSNSRSEMNVSTLELGDSALYLCASSLGLRQGKGSYEQYFGPGTRLTVT.

This clone was picked up a small number of times. This chain links TRBV7-6 with TRBJ2-1, with 8 bases aligning to TRBD2. With V trimmed by 5 bases and J by 3 bases, 3 bases remained unmatched. Germline V CDR1 and CDR2: SGHVS, FNYEAQ. The CDR3 extends over 14 amino acids. DNA for the CDR3: TGTGCCAGCAGCCGGGGGGGATTCTACAATGAGCAGTTCTTC. Its translation: CASSRGGFYNEQFF.

The chain has TRBV7-2 and TRBJ1-5; no reliable D call. V was pared by 1 base and J by 4 bases, with 11 bases between. Germline CDR1 SGHTA, CDR2 FQGNSA. The CDR3 contains 15 residues. The CDR3 bases are TGTGCCAGCAGCTTAGAGTGGACGGGAAATCAGCCCCAGCATTTT. Encoded protein: CASSLEWTGNQPQHF.

The gene calls are TRBV4-3 and TRBJ2-1; 7 nucleotides match TRBD1. After removal of 0 bases from V and 11 bases from J, the junction contained 19 bases not matched to a gene. The CDR3 is 18 amino acids. CDR1 is LGHNA, CDR2 YSLEER, per germline. CDR3 DNA: TGCGCCAGCAGCCAAGAGTTGTTGAGGACAGGAACCCCTCATAAGCAGTTCTTC. As protein: CASSQELLRTGTPHKQFF.

The V and J genes are TRBV15 and TRBJ2-1; TRBD2 is a possible D gene (7 bases). The CDR3 has 15 amino acids. Germline assignment: CDR1 LNHNV and CDR2 YYDKDF (reference sequence). With 0 bases removed from V and 10 bases from J, the gap between germline ends came to 16 bases. CDR3 nucleotide sequence: TGTGCCACCAGCAGAGATGGGGGGGGGCTAAGGGAGCAGTTCTTC. Translated, it gives CATSRDGGGLREQFF.

This chain connects TRBV3-1 (or the pseudogene TRBV3-2) to TRBJ1-2, with 8 bases lining up with TRBD1. The CDR3 runs to 15 residues. Germline values: CDR1 LGHDT, CDR2 YNNKEL (reference sequence). V lost 1 base and J lost 4; bases outside the gene matches: 5. CDR3 residues: CASSQGGQASYGYTF. The CDR3 DNA reads TGTGCCAGCAGCCAAGGGGGACAGGCGTCCTATGGCTACACCTTC.

This clone was counted once. The chain recombines TRBV7-9 with TRBJ1-4; D unclear. The germline V gene encodes CDR1 SEHNR and CDR2 FQNEAQ (reference sequence). There are 14 residues in the CDR3. Trimming removed 2 bases at V and 4 bases at J, with 8 bases between. The DNA for the CDR3 is TGTGCCAGCAGCTTAATGGGGAGTAATGAAAAACTGTTTTTT. The encoded protein is CASSLMGSNEKLFF.

CDR3 sequence: CASSSPDTSGNTIYF. DNA for the CDR3: TGTGCCAGCAGCTCACCCGACACCTCTGGAAACACCATATATTTT. The V and J genes are TRBV5-6 and TRBJ1-3; D uncertain. V was shortened by 3 bases and J by 0 bases, with 10 bases between the two germline ends. CDR1 and CDR2 from the germline V gene are SGHDT and YYEEEE. CDR3 length equals 15 residues.

The V gene is TRBV5-4, the J gene TRBJ2-1, with D perhaps TRBD1 (6 bases). The CDR3 has 15 amino acids. V dropped 4 bases and J dropped 5 bases, with 16 bases sitting between them. From germline, CDR1 is SGHNT and CDR2 YYREEE (reference sequence). The CDR3 nucleotides are TGTGCCAGCAGCCCCCAAAGACAGGCGAACAATGAGCAGTTCTTC. Protein sequence: CASSPQRQANNEQFF.

This clone was seen more than once but under ten times. The gene calls are TRBV9 and TRBJ2-5, with TRBD1 matching 10 bases. The V gene end was trimmed by 4 bases and the J gene end by 5 bases; junction bases not matched to a gene: 8. The CDR3 consists of 15 residues. Germline CDR1 reads SGDLS; CDR2 reads YYNGEE. In DNA, the CDR3 is TGTGCCAGCAGCCCACGACAGGGGGCGTATGAGACCCAGTACTTC. This sequence encodes CASSPRQGAYETQYF.

The chain is built from TRBV7-6 and TRBJ2-1; 11 bases are a match to TRBD2. CDR1 is SGHVS, CDR2 FNYEAQ, per germline. After removal of 0 bases from V and 8 bases from J, the junction contained 3 bases not matched to a gene. The CDR3 loop spans 15 amino acids. The CDR3 sequence: CASSLAGTSGDEQFF. The CDR3, as DNA: TGTGCCAGCAGCTTAGCCGGGACTAGCGGCGATGAGCAGTTCTTC.

This chain links TRBV6-5 with TRBJ2-7; D is perhaps TRBD2 (6 bases). Germline CDR1 reads MNHEY; CDR2 reads SVGAGI. The CDR3 loop spans 15 amino acids. Trimming removed 5 bases at V and 2 bases at J, with 16 bases between. In DNA, the CDR3 is TGTGCCAGCAGTACTCGGGACTCACATACCTACGAGCAGTACTTC. Translated: CASSTRDSHTYEQYF.

The J gene is TRBJ2-1, the V gene TRBV5-5; 13 bases match TRBD2. The ends lost 0 bases at V and 10 bases at J; junction bases unmatched: 4. This CDR3 comprises 15 residues. The V gene's germline CDR1 is SGHKS and CDR2 YYEKEE (reference sequence). CDR3 coding DNA: TGTGCCAGCAGCTTGGTACTAGCGGGGGGGCACGAGCAGTTCTTC. Translating gives CASSLVLAGGHEQFF.

V usage is TRBV6-5 and J usage is TRBJ2-7, with 7 bases identical to TRBD1. The germline V gene encodes CDR1 MNHEY and CDR2 SVGAGI. V shed 6 bases and J 5 bases; nucleotides not matched to a gene: 4. The CDR3 is made up of 12 amino acids. CDR3 amino acids: CASRTGINEQYF. CDR3 nucleotide sequence: TGTGCCAGCAGGACAGGGATCAACGAGCAGTACTTC.

The V call is TRBV7-9, the J call TRBJ2-7; D is possibly TRBD1 (7 bases). The CDR3 consists of 14 residues. Trimming removed 5 bases at V and 5 bases at J, with 16 bases between. CDR1 and CDR2 (germline): SEHNR, FQNEAQ (reference sequence). CDR3 region: CASSRGGGGNEQYF. CDR3 nucleotides: TGTGCCAGCAGCCGGGGTGGAGGGGGCAACGAGCAGTACTTC. Full variable domain (remainder filled in from reference TRBV7-9 and TRBJ2-7): DTGVSQNPRHKITKRGQNVTFRCDPISEHNRLYWYRQTLGQGPEFLTYFQNEAQLEKSRLLSDRFSAERPKGSFSTLEIQRTEQGDSAMYLCASSRGGGGNEQYFGPGTRLTVT.